This T cell receptor beta chain is drawn from a study of spatial heterogeneity in lung cancer (dated 2019 in TCRdb). Notes on the research overall: More beta-chain than alpha-chain transcripts were consistently detected, likely reflecting higher beta-chain transcript abundance. In the raw uncorrected reads, each unique combination of TCR and UMI appeared more than ten times on average. Nonsynonymous mutation counts, determined by whole-exome sequencing of tumor tissue, were related to features of the TCR repertoire. At surgery, over 200 tumor regions, fewer than 85 matched nontumor lung samples and a few dozen PBMC samples were TCR-sequenced for both alpha and beta chains. In non-small cell lung cancer, the study quantitatively compared TCR alpha and beta repertoires across several tumor regions, matched nontumor lung, and blood. The paper's findings and limits, for the study overall: Ubiquitous expanded tumor TCRs showed up in blood more often at tumor resection than at routine follow-up. Confirming at a functional level the hypothesis that regional TCRs recognize regional mutations was considered to require additional single-cell paired TCR alpha and beta sequencing.

The receptor library was made with 5' RACE. Reads for this sample came from a NextSeq 500. In the TCR library protocol, a unique molecular identifier was attached to each TCR cDNA molecule so that PCR and sequencing errors could be corrected. Under the source paper's analysis protocol: TCR identification, UMI-based error correction and CDR3 extraction were performed with Decombinator tools. Expanded TCRs were defined as those above a frequency of 2 per 1,000, corresponding to the top 1% of the tumor frequency distribution. Rényi diversity was computed with the R vegan package after subsampling each repertoire 100 times to 5,000 TCRs. To build CDR3 similarity networks, amino acid triplet string-kernel similarity was used, and CDR3s were connected when their pairwise similarity was above 0.82. The public sequencing data were trimmed at Q25 with fastp and processed into clonotypes with MiXCR by TCRdb, which kept only in-frame beta chains. A single entry per CDR3 protein holds the most common genes and DNA from its merged rows. The V and J calls shown here were made by TCRdb, not taken from the authors' results. The sample includes 89,000 or so distinct CDR3 sequences, with approximately 20% observed a single time. The biggest ten clones account for roughly 5.6% of the sample.

Trimming costs V 5 bases and J 6 bases, and their ends lie 17 bases apart. CDR1 and CDR2 are read off the germline V gene (reference sequence) as MNHEY and SMNVEV. From its cysteine to its phenylalanine, the CDR3 spans 14 amino acids. The kept DNA is CDR3 alone, 42 bases in frame from the first base. This clonotype was detected ten times or more. This receptor's antigen is unknown. Base qualities are not provided; no much larger clone lies one nucleotide away. The time point label corresponds to: sample taken at primary tumor resection. Whole RNA extracted from tumor and nontumor lung tissue, or from cryopreserved PBMC samples, was used for TCR sequencing without cell sorting. Donors were over 60 patients with early-stage, untreated non-small cell lung cancer from the lung TRACERx cohort. A patient was chosen for TCR sequencing only when enough RNA was available from at least two tumor regions.

The input for sequencing was PBMCs, taken at surgery. The receptor was derived from a male donor with early-stage non-small cell lung cancer. The sequence joins TRBV27 to TRBJ2-7, with no confident D gene call. The CDR3 reads CASSPGHRSGEQYF. In nucleotides, the sequence is TGTGCCAGCAGTCCGGGCCACCGGTCAGGCGAGCAGTACTTC.